These 25 T cell receptor beta chains came from one sample sequenced in a study of T-cell memory formation after mild COVID-19. From the 5' RACE reads, TCRdb called clonotypes with MiXCR, one entry per CDR3 protein. The data hold about 290,000 distinct CDR3 sequences, with about 15% observed a single time. Sequenced input: PBMCs or a T cell subset sorted from them (not recorded which). These TCRs come from a young man who had mild COVID-19 (a few samples of this study predate the infection). Cell type and time point are not known.

The J gene is TRBJ2-5, the V gene TRBV4-3, with 9 nucleotides matching TRBD2. The V segment lost 5 bases and the J segment 2 bases; nucleotides outside the gene matches: 9. Germline CDR1 LGHNA, CDR2 YSLEER. CDR3 length: 16 residues. CDR3 in DNA: TGCGCCAGCAGCATGGGGAGCGGGGGGCTACAAGAGACCCAGTACTTC. Residues: CASSMGSGGLQETQYF.

This clonotype appeared many times. The chain has TRBV12-3 or TRBV12-4 and TRBJ1-2; D is unclear. CDR3 length equals 12 residues. Trimming cost V 2 bases and J 2 bases, with 3 bases left between them. CDR3 coding DNA: TGTGCCAGCAGTTTACAAAACTATGGCTACACCTTC. Protein product: CASSLQNYGYTF.

This clonotype was observed a few times. In nucleotides, the CDR3 is TGTGCCAGCTCATTCGGACAGTCAACTAATGAAAAACTGTTTTTT. This translates into CASSFGQSTNEKLFF. The chain links TRBV18 to TRBJ1-4; D is perhaps TRBD1 (6 bases). CDR1 is KGHSH and CDR2 is LQKENI in the germline V gene. The CDR3 sequence is 15 residues long. The germline V and J ends were trimmed by 5 bases and 0 bases, with 10 bases remaining between them. Based on the CDR3 plus reference TRBV18 and TRBJ1-4, the full variable domain is NAGVMQNPRHLVRRRGQEARLRCSPMKGHSHVYWYRQLPEEGLKFMVYLQKENIIDESGMPKERFSAEFPKEGPSILRIQQVVRGDSAAYFCASSFGQSTNEKLFFGSGTQLSVL.

This clonotype was counted ten times or more. The rearrangement uses TRBV5-1 and TRBJ2-5; D gene unclear. This CDR3 is 15 amino acids long. With 0 bases removed from V and 1 base from J, the gap between germline ends came to 10 bases. The germline CDR1 and CDR2 sequences are SGHRS and YFSETQ. This chain's CDR3 is CASSLGDTSQETQYF. The CDR3 DNA is TGCGCCAGCAGCTTGGGAGACACGAGCCAAGAGACCCAGTACTTC. The full variable domain, with the rest looked up from reference TRBV5-1 and TRBJ2-5, is KAGVTQTPRYLIKTRGQQVTLSCSPISGHRSVSWYQQTPGQGLQFLFEYFSETQRNKGNFPGRFSGRQFSNSRSEMNVSTLELGDSALYLCASSLGDTSQETQYFGPGTRLLVL.

There are many counts of this clonotype. This chain joins TRBV12-3 or TRBV12-4 and TRBJ2-3, with 12 bases fitting TRBD1. The V gene end was trimmed by 6 bases and the J gene end by 7 bases; junction bases not matched to a gene: 8. CDR3 length equals 15 residues. The CDR3 loop is CASSLGQGARNTQYF. In DNA, the CDR3 is TGTGCCAGCAGCCTGGGACAGGGGGCGCGAAATACGCAGTATTTT.

The sample holds many counts of this clonotype. The chain carries TRBV5-1 and TRBJ2-1, with D perhaps matching TRBD2 (6 bases). The CDR3 is made up of 13 amino acids. The V end was cut by 0 bases, the J end by 8 bases, with 9 bases between. Germline V gives CDR1 SGHRS, CDR2 YFSETQ. The CDR3 DNA follows: TGCGCCAGCAGCTTGGGGAGGGAGGATGAGCAGTTCTTC. This sequence encodes CASSLGREDEQFF.

This clonotype was counted only a few times. The chain has TRBV6-2 or TRBV6-3 and TRBJ1-2, with D possibly being TRBD1 (5 bases). Germline CDR1 reads MNHEY; CDR2 reads SVGEGT. The CDR3 totals 14 residues. With 6 bases removed from V and 3 bases from J, the gap between germline ends came to 14 bases. In DNA form, the CDR3 reads TGTGCCAGCAGACGAGGGGTCAGGTACTATGGCTACACCTTC. Residues: CASRRGVRYYGYTF.

This clonotype occurred a few times. This chain links TRBV28 with TRBJ1-2; D call uncertain. Per the germline V gene, CDR1 is MDHEN and CDR2 is SYDVKM. The length of the CDR3 is 12 residues. V shed 6 bases and J shed 5 bases, with 10 bases lying between them. The CDR3 loop is CASSTERYGYTF. For the CDR3, the DNA is TGTGCCAGCAGCACGGAGCGATATGGCTACACCTTC.

The CDR3 sequence: CASSYGGGTNTQYF. The DNA of the CDR3 is TGTGCCAGCAGCTACGGGGGGGGCACGAATACGCAGTATTTT. V usage is TRBV7-2 and J usage is TRBJ2-3, with 8 positions matching TRBD2. This CDR3 has 14 amino acids. Germline V CDR1 and CDR2: SGHTA, FQGNSA. The trim removed 4 bases at V and 7 bases at J, leaving 7 bases unmatched.

The genes are TRBV11-2 and TRBJ2-1; D not certain. Germline CDR1 is SGHAT and CDR2 is FQNNGV. Deletions cut 5 bases from V and 7 bases from J, with 12 bases between. The CDR3 is 13 residues long. CDR3 sequence (DNA): TGTGCCAGCAGCCAACGTTACGAAAATGAGCAGTTCTTC. Its translation: CASSQRYENEQFF.

This clonotype was seen a few times. The CDR3, as DNA: TGTGCCAGCAGTTTAGGCGCGGCCCTATACGAGCAGTACGTC. Protein: CASSLGAALYEQYV. This chain connects TRBV12-3 or TRBV12-4 to TRBJ2-7; no firm D call. V lost 1 base to trimming and J lost 4 bases, with 11 bases between them. The CDR3 contains 14 residues.

Ten or more counts support this clonotype. The V and J genes are TRBV7-2 and TRBJ2-5; unclear D gene. Germline V gene lookup returns CDR1 SGHTA and CDR2 FQGNSA. The V and J ends lost 1 base and 4 bases respectively, with 7 bases between them. The CDR3 length is 13 residues. The DNA of the CDR3 is TGTGCCAGCAGCTTAGGATACAGAGAGACCCAGTACTTC. It encodes CASSLGYRETQYF.

V is TRBV7-2 and J is TRBJ1-2; D ambiguous. This CDR3 is 13 amino acids long. Trimming pared 6 bases from V and 4 bases from J, leaving 12 bases between. In germline, CDR1 is SGHTA, CDR2 FQGNSA. In DNA, the CDR3 is TGTGCCAGCAGTCGTGACAACCTCTATGGCTACACCTTC. This codes for CASSRDNLYGYTF.

This clonotype occurred many times. This chain uses TRBV5-1 with TRBJ2-1; 10 bases are a match to TRBD1. V dropped 4 bases and J dropped 9; count of bases not matched to a gene: 10. The length of the CDR3 is 15 residues. The germline gives CDR1 SGHRS, CDR2 YFSETQ. The CDR3 protein is CASSPLGQGYTEQFF. In DNA, the CDR3 is TGCGCCAGCAGCCCCCTGGGACAGGGGTATACTGAGCAGTTCTTC.

The rearrangement joins TRBV5-1 to TRBJ1-2; D is uncertain. The CDR3 extends over 11 amino acids. Germline V gene lookup returns CDR1 SGHRS and CDR2 YFSETQ. The V gene lost 4 bases and the J gene lost 8 bases, with 9 bases spanning the gap. The CDR3 nucleotides are TGCGCCAGCAGCGTCGGTCGGGGCTACACCTTC. This encodes CASSVGRGYTF.

This clonotype was detected only a few times. The chain has TRBV3-1 and TRBJ1-2; perhaps TRBD1 as D (5 bases). The CDR3 sequence is 13 residues long. From germline, CDR1 is LGHDT and CDR2 YNNKEL (reference sequence). Deletions cut 3 bases from V and 7 bases from J, with 12 bases between. In DNA form, the CDR3 reads TGTGCCAGCAGCCAGACCCCCCAGGGTGGCTACACCTTC. Its protein is CASSQTPQGGYTF.

The genes are TRBV12-3 or TRBV12-4 and TRBJ2-2, with D uncertain. The CDR3 has 16 amino acids. Trimming pared 6 bases from V and 0 bases from J, leaving 14 bases between. The CDR3 reads CASSPLDQSNTGELFF. The CDR3 DNA reads TGTGCCAGCAGCCCCCTCGACCAATCGAACACCGGGGAGCTGTTTTTT.

This clonotype was detected many times. A read error may produce the germline difference seen at one junction end. The chain combines TRBV6-6 with TRBJ1-6; D is unclear. The CDR3 spans 18 residues. From germline, CDR1 is MNHNY and CDR2 SVGAGI (reference sequence). CDR3 nucleotide sequence: TGTGCCAGCAGCTACTCTCCGGGCCAAGACCCGGACAATTCACCCCTCCACTTT. Translating gives CASSYSPGQDPDNSPLHF.

The V and J genes are TRBV7-9 and TRBJ1-2, with TRBD1 matching over 12 bases. With 2 bases clipped from V and 3 bases from J, the junction kept 7 bases outside the gene matches. CDR3 length: 17 residues. CDR1 SEHNR and CDR2 FQNEAQ come from the germline V gene (reference sequence). CDR3 nucleotides: TGTGCCAGCAGCTTATCCGGGACAGGGGGCGCCGACTATGGCTACACCTTC. This sequence encodes CASSLSGTGGADYGYTF.

This clonotype was seen a handful of times. This chain links TRBV12-3 or TRBV12-4 with TRBJ1-4, with unresolved D. V gave up 7 bases and J gave up 3 bases, with 12 bases separating them. This CDR3 has 14 residues. The CDR3 reads CASTNRKPNEKLFF. The CDR3 region has the DNA TGTGCCAGCACGAACCGGAAACCTAATGAAAAACTGTTTTTT.

The genes are TRBV7-3 and TRBJ2-7; D gene uncertain. Germline CDR1 and CDR2: SGHTA and FQGTGA. Trimming pared 5 bases from V and 7 bases from J, leaving 15 bases between. CDR3 size: 13 residues. CDR3 amino acids: CASSRASTREQYF. DNA of the CDR3: TGTGCCAGCAGCCGAGCCTCCACGAGGGAGCAGTACTTC.

V usage is TRBV7-9 and J usage is TRBJ2-2; perhaps TRBD2 as D (6 bases). The CDR3 covers 16 residues. V shed 5 bases and J shed 2 bases, with 15 bases lying between them. The V gene's germline CDR1 is SEHNR and CDR2 FQNEAQ (reference sequence). CDR3 nucleotides: TGTGCCAGCAGCCCACCTTCGGGACTCAACACCGGGGAGCTGTTTTTT. Translation: CASSPPSGLNTGELFF.

The V and J genes are TRBV10-2 and TRBJ1-5, with D perhaps matching TRBD1 (6 bases). The germline V gene encodes CDR1 WSHSY and CDR2 SAAADI. The CDR3 runs to 15 residues. V lost 6 bases, J lost 3 bases, and 15 bases lay in between. CDR3 protein: CASSLQGNHNQPQHF. CDR3 nucleotides: TGCGCCAGCAGCCTGCAGGGGAATCACAATCAGCCCCAGCATTTT.

DNA of the CDR3: TGTGCCAGCAGTTCACAACTAGCGGGGGGGCCAGATACGCAGTATTTT. It translates to CASSSQLAGGPDTQYF. The chain employs TRBV6-5 and TRBJ2-3, with 13 bases lining up with TRBD2. There are 16 residues in the CDR3. Germline CDR1 and CDR2: MNHEY and SVGAGI. V lost 4 bases to trimming and J lost 4 bases; unmatched junction nucleotides: 5.

This clonotype showed up just a few times. This chain joins TRBV20-1 and TRBJ2-3, with 9 bases lining up with TRBD2. J lost 2 bases, V lost 5 bases, and 8 bases had no gene match. The CDR3 is made up of 15 amino acids. Germline V gives CDR1 DFQATT, CDR2 SNEGSKA (reference sequence). The DNA for the CDR3 is TGCAGTGCTCCCCAAAAGCGGGGGGCCACAGATACGCAGTATTTT. Residues: CSAPQKRGATDTQYF.